The T cell receptor beta chain described here comes from a study of cytomegalovirus exposure and HLA in healthy donors. CDR3 size: 14 residues. CDR1 and CDR2 (germline): MNHNS, SASEGT. Only a few counts were recorded for this clone. At one end the junction does not follow the germline gene, possibly because of a read error. PCR used 60 Vbeta primers and 13 Jbeta primers. Here immunoSEQ multiplex PCR was the method, and the copy in TCRdb shows in-frame clones only, minus some. The repertoire holds 95,000 to 120,000 clones, 60% to 80% seen once, with 5% to 6% in the top ten. Specimen: PBMCs. The rearrangement links TRBV6-1 to TRBJ1-6; no firm D call. This sequence was found in a woman in her 30s in good health and CMV-seropositive. This CDR3 reads CASSELSHNAPLHF. The CDR3 bases are TGTGCCAGCAGTGAACTGAGTCATAATGCACCCCTCCACTTT.